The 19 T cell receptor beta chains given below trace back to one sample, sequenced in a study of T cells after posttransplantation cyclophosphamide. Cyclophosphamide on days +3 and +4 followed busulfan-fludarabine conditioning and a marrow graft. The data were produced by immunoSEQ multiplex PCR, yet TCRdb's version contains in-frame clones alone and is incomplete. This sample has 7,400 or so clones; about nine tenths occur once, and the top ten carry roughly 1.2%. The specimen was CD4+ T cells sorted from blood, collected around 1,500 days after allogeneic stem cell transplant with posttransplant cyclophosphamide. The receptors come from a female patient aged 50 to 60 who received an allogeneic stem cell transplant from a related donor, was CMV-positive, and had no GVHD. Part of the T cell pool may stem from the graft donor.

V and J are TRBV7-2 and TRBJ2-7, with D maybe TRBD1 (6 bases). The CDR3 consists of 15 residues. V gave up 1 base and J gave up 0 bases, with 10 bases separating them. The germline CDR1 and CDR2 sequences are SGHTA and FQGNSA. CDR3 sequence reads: CASSLGTAYSYEQYF. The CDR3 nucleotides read TGTGCCAGCAGCTTAGGGACAGCCTACTCCTACGAGCAGTACTTC.

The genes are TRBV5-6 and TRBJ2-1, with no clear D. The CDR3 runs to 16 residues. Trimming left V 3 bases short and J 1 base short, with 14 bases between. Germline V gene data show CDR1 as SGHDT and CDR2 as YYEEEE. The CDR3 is CASSYDLDLSYNEQFF. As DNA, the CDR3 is TGTGCCAGCAGCTACGACTTGGATCTATCCTACAATGAGCAGTTCTTC.

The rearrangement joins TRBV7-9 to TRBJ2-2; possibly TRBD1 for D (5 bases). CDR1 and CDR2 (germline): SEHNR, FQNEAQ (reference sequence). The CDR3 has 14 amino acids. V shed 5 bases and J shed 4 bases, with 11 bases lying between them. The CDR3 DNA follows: TGTGCCAGCAGCCCACGACAGCGCACCGGGGAGCTGTTTTTT. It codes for CASSPRQRTGELFF.

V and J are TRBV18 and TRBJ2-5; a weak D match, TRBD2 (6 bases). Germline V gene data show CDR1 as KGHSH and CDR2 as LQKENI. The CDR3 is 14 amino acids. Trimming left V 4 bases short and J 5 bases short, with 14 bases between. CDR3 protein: CASSRAGMSETQYF. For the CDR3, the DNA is TGTGCCAGCTCACGGGCGGGGATGAGTGAGACCCAGTACTTC.

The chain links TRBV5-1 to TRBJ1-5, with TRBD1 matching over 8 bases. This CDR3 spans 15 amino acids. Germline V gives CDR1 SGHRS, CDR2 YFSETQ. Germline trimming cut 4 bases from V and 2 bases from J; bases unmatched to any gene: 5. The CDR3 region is CASSPGGGGNQPQHF. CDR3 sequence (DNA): TGCGCCAGCAGCCCAGGGGGCGGCGGCAATCAGCCCCAGCATTTT. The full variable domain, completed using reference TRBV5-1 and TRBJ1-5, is KAGVTQTPRYLIKTRGQQVTLSCSPISGHRSVSWYQQTPGQGLQFLFEYFSETQRNKGNFPGRFSGRQFSNSRSEMNVSTLELGDSALYLCASSPGGGGNQPQHFGDGTRLSIL.

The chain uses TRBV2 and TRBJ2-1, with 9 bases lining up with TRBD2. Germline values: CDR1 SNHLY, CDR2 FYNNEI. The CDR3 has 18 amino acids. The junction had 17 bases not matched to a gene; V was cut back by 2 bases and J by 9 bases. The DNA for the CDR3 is TGTGCCAGCAGTGAACGATTCCCGGGAGAGCGGGAGGCTTGTGAGCAGTTCTTC. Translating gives CASSERFPGEREACEQFF.

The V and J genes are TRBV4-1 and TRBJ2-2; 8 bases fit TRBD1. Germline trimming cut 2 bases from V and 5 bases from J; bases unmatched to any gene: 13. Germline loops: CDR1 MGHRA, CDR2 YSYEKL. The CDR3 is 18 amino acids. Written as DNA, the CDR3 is TGCGCCAGCAGCCAATTTCCCCGGAGGACAGGGCGGACCGGGGAGCTGTTTTTT. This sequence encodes CASSQFPRRTGRTGELFF.

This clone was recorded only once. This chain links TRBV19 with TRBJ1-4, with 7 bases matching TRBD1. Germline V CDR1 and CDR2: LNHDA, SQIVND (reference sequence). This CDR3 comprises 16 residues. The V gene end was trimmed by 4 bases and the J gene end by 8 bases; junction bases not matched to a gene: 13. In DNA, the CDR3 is TGTGCCAGTAGTACCCGTCACAGGGGTGGGCTGGAAAAACTGTTTTTT. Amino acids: CASSTRHRGGLEKLFF. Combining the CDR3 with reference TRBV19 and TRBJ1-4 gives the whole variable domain DGGITQSPKYLFRKEGQNVTLSCEQNLNHDAMYWYRQDPGQGLRLIYYSQIVNDFQKGDIAEGYSVSREKKESFPLTVTSAQKNPTAFYLCASSTRHRGGLEKLFFGSGTQLSVL.

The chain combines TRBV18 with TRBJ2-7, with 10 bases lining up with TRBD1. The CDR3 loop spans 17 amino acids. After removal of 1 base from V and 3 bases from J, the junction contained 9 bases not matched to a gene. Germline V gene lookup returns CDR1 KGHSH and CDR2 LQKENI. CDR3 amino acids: CASSPRITGTGDYEQYF. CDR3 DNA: TGTGCCAGCTCACCACGAATTACCGGGACAGGGGACTACGAGCAGTACTTC.

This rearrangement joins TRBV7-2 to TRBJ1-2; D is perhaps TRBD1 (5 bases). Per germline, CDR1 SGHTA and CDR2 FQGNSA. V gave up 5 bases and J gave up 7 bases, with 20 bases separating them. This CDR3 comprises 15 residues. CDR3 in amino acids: CASSSTLIRGGGYTF. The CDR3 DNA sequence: TGTGCCAGCAGCAGCACGCTGATAAGGGGTGGTGGCTACACCTTC. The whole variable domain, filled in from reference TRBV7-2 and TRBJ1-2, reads GAGVSQSPSNKVTEKGKDVELRCDPISGHTALYWYRQSLGQGLEFLIYFQGNSAPDKSGLPSDRFSAERTGGSVSTLTIQRTQQEDSAVYLCASSSTLIRGGGYTFGSGTRLTVV.

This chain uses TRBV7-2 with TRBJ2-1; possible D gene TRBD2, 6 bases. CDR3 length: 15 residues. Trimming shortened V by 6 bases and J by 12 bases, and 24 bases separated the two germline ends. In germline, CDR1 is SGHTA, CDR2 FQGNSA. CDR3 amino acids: CASRRESPLGGRQFF. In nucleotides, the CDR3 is TGTGCCAGCAGAAGGGAGTCCCCTTTGGGAGGTAGGCAGTTCTTC.

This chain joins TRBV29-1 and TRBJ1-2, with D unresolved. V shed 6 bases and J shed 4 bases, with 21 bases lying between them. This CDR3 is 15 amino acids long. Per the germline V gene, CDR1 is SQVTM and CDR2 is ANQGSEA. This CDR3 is CSVDAGPKGGYGYTF. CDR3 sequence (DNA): TGCAGCGTCGATGCCGGGCCCAAGGGAGGCTATGGCTACACCTTC. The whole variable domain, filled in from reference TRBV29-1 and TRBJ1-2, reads SAVISQKPSRDICQRGTSLTIQCQVDSQVTMMFWYRQQPGQSLTLIATANQGSEATYESGFVIDKFPISRPNLTFSTLTVSNMSPEDSSIYLCSVDAGPKGGYGYTFGSGTRLTVV.

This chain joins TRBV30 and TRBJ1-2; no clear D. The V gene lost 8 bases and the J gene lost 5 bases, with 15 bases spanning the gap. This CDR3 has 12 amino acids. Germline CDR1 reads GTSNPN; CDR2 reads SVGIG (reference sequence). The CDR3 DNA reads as TGTGCCCGACGGGCGGGATCTTATGGCTACACCTTC. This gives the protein CARRAGSYGYTF.

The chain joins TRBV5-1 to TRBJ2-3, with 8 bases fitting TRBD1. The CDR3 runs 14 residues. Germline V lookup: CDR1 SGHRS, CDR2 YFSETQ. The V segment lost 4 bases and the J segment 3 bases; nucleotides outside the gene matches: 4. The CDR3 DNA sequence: TGCGCCAGCAGCAAGGACAGGGAGACAGATACGCAGTATTTT. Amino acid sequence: CASSKDRETDTQYF.

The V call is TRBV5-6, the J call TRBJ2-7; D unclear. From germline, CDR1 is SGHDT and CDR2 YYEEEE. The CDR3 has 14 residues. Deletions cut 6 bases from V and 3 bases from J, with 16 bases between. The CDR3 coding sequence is TGTGCCAGCACCCCCGGGTTCCTACACTACGAGCAGTACTTC. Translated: CASTPGFLHYEQYF.

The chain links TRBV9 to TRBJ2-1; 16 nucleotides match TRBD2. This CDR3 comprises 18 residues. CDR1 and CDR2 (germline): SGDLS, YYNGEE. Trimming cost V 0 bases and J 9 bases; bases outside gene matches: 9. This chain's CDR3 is CASSVEGGLAGGRGEQFF. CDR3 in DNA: TGTGCCAGCAGCGTAGAGGGGGGACTAGCGGGAGGGCGGGGTGAGCAGTTCTTC.

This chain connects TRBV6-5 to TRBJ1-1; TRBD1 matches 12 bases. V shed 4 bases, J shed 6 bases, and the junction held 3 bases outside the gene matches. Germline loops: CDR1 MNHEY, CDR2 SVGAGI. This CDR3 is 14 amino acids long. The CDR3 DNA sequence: TGTGCCAGCAGTTGGGACAGGGGGCGTCCTGAAGCTTTCTTT. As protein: CASSWDRGRPEAFF.

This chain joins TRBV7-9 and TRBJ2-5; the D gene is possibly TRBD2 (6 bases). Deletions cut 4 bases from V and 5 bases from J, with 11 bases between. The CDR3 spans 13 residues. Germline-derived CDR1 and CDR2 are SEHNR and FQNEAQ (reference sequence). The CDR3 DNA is TGTGCCAGCAGCTGGGACTCTTCGGAGACCCAGTACTTC. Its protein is CASSWDSSETQYF.

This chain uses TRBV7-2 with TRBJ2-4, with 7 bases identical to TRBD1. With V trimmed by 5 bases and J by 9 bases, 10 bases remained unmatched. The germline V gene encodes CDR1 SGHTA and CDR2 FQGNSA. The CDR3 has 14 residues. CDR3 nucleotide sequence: TGTGCCAGCAGCCCCACAGGGGCGGGCGGCATTCAGTACTTC. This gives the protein CASSPTGAGGIQYF.